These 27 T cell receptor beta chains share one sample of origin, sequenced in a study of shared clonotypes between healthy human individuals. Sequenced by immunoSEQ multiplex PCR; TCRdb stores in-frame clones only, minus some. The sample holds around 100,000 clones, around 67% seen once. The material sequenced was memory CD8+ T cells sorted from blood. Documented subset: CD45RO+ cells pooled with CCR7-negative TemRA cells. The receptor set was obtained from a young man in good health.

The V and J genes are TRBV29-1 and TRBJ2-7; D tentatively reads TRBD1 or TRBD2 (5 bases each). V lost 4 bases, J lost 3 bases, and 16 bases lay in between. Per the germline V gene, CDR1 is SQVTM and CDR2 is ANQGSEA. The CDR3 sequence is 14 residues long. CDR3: CSVVFDRGYYEQYF. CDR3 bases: TGCAGCGTTGTCTTCGACAGAGGGTACTACGAGCAGTACTTC.

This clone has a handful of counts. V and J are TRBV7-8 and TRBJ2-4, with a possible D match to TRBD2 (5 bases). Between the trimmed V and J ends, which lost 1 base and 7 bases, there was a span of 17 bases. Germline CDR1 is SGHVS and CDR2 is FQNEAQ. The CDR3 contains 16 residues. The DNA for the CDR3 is TGTGCCAGCAGCTTAGGAGGGAATGATGTCGGGAACATTCAGTACTTC. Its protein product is CASSLGGNDVGNIQYF.

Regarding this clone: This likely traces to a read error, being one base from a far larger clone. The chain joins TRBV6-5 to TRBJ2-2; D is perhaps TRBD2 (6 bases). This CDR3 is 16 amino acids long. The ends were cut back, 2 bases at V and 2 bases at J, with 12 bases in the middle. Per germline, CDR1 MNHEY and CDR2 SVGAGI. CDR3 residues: CASSYGRKANTGELFF. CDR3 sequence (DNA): TGTGCCAGCAGTTACGGGAGGAAGGCTAACACCGGGGAGCTGTTTTTT.

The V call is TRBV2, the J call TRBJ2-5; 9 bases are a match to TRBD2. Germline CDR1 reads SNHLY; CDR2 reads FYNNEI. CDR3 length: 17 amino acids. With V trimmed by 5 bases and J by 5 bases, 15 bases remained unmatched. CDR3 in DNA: TGTGCCAGCAGTTCATTCGAGGGGCGGGAGGGCCTGGAGACCCAGTACTTC. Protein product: CASSSFEGREGLETQYF.

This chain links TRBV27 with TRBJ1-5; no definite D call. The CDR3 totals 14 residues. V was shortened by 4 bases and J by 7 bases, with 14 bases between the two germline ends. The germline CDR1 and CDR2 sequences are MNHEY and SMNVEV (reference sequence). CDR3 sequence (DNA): TGTGCCAGCAGTTCGATGCCCCACTTCCAGCCCCAGCATTTT. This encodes CASSSMPHFQPQHF.

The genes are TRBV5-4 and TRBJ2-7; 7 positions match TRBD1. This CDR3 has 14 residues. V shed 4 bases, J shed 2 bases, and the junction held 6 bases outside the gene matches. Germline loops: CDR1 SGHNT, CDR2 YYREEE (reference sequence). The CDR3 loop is CASSMGQRTYEQYF. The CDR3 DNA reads TGTGCCAGCAGCATGGGACAGAGGACCTACGAGCAGTACTTC.

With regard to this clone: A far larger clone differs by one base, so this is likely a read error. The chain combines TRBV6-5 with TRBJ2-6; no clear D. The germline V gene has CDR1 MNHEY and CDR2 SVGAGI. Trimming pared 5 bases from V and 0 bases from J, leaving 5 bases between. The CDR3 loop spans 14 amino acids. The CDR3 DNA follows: TGTGCCAGCAGTGAAAGCTCTGGGGCCAACGTCCTGACTTTC. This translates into CASSESSGANVLTF.

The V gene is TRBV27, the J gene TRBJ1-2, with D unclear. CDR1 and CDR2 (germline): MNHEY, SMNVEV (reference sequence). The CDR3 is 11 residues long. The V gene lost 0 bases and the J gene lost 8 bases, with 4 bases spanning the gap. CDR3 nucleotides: TGTGCCAGCAGTTTATCCCCCGGCTACACCTTC. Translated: CASSLSPGYTF.

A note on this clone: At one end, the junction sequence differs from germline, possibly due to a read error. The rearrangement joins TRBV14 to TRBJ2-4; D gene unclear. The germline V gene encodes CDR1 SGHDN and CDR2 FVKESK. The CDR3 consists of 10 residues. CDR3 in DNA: TGTGCCAGCAGCCAGGGCCTCCCCGACTTC. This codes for CASSQGLPDF. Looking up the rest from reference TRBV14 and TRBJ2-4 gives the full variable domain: EAGVTQFPSHSVIEKGQTVTLRCDPISGHDNLYWYRRVMGKEIKFLLHFVKESKQDESGMPNNRFLAERTGGTYSTLKVQPAELEDSGVYFCASSQGLPDFGAGTRLSVL.

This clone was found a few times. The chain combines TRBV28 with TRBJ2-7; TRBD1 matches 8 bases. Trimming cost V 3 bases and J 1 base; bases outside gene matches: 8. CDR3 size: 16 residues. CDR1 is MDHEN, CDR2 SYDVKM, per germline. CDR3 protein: CASSFSRQGNSYEQYF. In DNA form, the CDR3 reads TGTGCCAGCAGTTTTTCCCGACAGGGGAATTCCTACGAGCAGTACTTC. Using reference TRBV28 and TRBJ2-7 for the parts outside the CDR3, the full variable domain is DVKVTQSSRYLVKRTGEKVFLECVQDMDHENMFWYRQDPGLGLRLIYFSYDVKMKEKGDIPEGYSVSREKKERFSLILESASTNQTSMYLCASSFSRQGNSYEQYFGPGTRLTVT.

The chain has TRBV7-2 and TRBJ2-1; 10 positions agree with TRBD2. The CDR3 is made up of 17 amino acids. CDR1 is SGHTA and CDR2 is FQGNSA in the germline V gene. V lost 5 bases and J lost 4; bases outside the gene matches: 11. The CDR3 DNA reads TGTGCCAGCAGCGACCTTAGCGGGAGGCACGATTACAATGAGCAGTTCTTC. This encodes CASSDLSGRHDYNEQFF.

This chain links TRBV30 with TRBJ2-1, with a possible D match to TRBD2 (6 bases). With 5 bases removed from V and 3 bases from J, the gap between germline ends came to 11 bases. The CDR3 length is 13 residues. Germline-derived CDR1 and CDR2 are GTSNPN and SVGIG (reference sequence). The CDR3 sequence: CAWGGSFYNEQFF. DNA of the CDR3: TGTGCCTGGGGGGGGTCCTTCTACAATGAGCAGTTCTTC.

CDR3: CASSLRDSYEQYF. DNA of the CDR3: TGTGCCAGCAGCTTAAGGGATTCCTACGAGCAGTACTTC. The rearrangement joins TRBV7-8 to TRBJ2-7; unclear D gene. The V and J ends lost 2 bases and 1 base respectively, with 6 bases between them. Germline CDR1 and CDR2: SGHVS and FQNEAQ. The CDR3 has 13 residues.

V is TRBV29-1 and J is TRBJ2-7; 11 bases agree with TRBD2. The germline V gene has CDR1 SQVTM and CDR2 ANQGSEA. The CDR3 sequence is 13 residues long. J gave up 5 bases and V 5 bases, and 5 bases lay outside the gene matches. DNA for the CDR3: TGCAGCGTTACTAGCGGGAGTATCCACGAGCAGTACTTC. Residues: CSVTSGSIHEQYF.

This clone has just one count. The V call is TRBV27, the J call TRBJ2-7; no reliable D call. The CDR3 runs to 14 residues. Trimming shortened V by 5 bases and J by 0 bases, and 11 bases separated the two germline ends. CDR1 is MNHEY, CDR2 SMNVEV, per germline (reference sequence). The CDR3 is CASSLFGNSYEQYF. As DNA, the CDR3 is TGTGCCAGCAGTCTTTTCGGAAACTCCTACGAGCAGTACTTC.

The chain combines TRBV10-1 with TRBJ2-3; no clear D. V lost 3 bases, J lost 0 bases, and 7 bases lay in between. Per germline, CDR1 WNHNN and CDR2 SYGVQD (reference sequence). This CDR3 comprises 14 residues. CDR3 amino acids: CASSDGRSTDTQYF. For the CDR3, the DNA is TGCGCCAGCAGTGACGGCCGGAGCACAGATACGCAGTATTTT.

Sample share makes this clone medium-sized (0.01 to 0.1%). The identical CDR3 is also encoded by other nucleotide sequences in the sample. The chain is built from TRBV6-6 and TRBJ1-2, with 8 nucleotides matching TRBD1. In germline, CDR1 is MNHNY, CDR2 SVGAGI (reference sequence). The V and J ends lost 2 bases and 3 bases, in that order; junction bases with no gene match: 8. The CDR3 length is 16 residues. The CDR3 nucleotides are TGTGCCAGCAGTTACCCATTTGTACAGGGGGACTATGGCTACACCTTC. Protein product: CASSYPFVQGDYGYTF.

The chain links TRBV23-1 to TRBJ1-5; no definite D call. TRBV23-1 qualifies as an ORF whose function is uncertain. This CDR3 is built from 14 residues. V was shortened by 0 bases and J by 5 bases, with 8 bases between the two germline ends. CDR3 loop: CASSQSKAYQPQHF. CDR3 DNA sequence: TGCGCCAGCAGTCAATCGAAAGCGTATCAGCCCCAGCATTTT.

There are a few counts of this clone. The CDR3 sequence: CASSEQTGGADTQYF. The CDR3 DNA follows: TGTGCCAGCAGTGAACAAACAGGGGGCGCAGATACGCAGTATTTT. The chain employs TRBV6-1 and TRBJ2-3; 9 positions agree with TRBD1. The CDR3 is 15 amino acids. Germline V gene data show CDR1 as MNHNS and CDR2 as SASEGT. V shed 2 bases, J shed 4 bases, and the junction held 4 bases outside the gene matches.

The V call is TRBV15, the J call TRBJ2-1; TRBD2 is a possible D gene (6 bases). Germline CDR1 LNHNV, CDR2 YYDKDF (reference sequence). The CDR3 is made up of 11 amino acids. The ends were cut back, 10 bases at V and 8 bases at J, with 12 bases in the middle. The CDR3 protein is CASSPGDEQFF. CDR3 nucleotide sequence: TGTGCCAGCTCCCCGGGAGATGAGCAGTTCTTC.

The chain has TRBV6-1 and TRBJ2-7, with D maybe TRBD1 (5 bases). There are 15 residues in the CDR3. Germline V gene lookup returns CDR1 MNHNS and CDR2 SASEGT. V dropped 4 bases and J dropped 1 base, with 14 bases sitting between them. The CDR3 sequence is CASSGIQGESYEQYF. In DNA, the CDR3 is TGTGCCAGCAGTGGGATTCAGGGTGAATCCTACGAGCAGTACTTC.

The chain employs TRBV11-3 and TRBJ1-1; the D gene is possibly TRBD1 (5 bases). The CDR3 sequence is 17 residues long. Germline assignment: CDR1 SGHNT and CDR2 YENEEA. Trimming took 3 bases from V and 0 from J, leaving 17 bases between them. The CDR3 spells CASSFGRESVMNTEAFF. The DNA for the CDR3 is TGTGCCAGCAGCTTTGGCAGGGAGTCCGTTATGAACACTGAAGCTTTCTTT.

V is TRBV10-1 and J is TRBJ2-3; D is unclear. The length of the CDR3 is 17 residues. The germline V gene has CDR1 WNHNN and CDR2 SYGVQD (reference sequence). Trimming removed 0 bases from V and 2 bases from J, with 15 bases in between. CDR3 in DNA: TGCGCCAGCAGTGAGTCGAATTTCCGGATACTCACAGATACGCAGTATTTT. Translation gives CASSESNFRILTDTQYF.

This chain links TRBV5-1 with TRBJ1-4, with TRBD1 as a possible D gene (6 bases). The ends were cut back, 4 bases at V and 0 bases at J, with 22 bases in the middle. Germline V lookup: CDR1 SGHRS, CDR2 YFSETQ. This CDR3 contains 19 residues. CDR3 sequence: CASSERQVVVHATNEKLFF. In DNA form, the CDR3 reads TGCGCCAGCAGCGAGAGACAGGTCGTAGTCCATGCAACTAATGAAAAACTGTTTTTT. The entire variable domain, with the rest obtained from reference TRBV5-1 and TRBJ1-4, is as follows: KAGVTQTPRYLIKTRGQQVTLSCSPISGHRSVSWYQQTPGQGLQFLFEYFSETQRNKGNFPGRFSGRQFSNSRSEMNVSTLELGDSALYLCASSERQVVVHATNEKLFFGSGTQLSVL.

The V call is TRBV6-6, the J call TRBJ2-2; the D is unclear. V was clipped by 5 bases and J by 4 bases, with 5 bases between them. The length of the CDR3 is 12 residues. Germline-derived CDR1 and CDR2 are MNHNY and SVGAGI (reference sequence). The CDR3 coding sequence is TGTGCCAGCAGTCGGTTCACCGGGGAGCTGTTTTTT. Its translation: CASSRFTGELFF.

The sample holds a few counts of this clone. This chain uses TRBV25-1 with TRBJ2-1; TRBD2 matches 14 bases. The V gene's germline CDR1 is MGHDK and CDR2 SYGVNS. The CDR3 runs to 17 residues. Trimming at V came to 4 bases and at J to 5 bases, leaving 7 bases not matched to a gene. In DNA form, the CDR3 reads TGTGCCAGCAGTGGACGGGGGACTAGCGGGAGAGACAATGAGCAGTTCTTC. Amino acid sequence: CASSGRGTSGRDNEQFF.

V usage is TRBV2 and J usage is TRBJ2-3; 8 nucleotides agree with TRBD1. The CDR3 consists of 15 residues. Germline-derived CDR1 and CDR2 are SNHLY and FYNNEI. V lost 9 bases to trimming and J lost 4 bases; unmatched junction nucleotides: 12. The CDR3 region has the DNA TGTGCCAGGGGATCCGGGACAGGTGAATCAGATACGCAGTATTTT. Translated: CARGSGTGESDTQYF.